This TCR beta chain was sequenced during a study of blood T cell repertoires in COVID-19. Two negative PCRs, clearance, or symptom resolution characterized the recovered Cohort 3 donors. The protocol was immunoSEQ multiplex PCR, while the TCRdb copy is restricted to in-frame clones and leaves out a portion. The sample shows 300,000 to 350,000 clones, about 91% of them seen only once. Unmatched junction bases numbered 5, after V lost 5 bases and J lost 1 base. Germline CDR1 reads LNHNV; CDR2 reads YYDKDF (reference sequence). The CDR3 has 15 amino acids. Input material: PBMCs or T cells enriched from blood (not recorded which). This TCR derives from a woman under 30 who had recovered from COVID-19. The chain has TRBV15 and TRBJ2-1, with TRBD1 matching over 7 bases. The CDR3 nucleotides read TGTGCCACCAGCGTCCGACAGGGTTCCTACAATGAGCAGTTCTTC. It is translated as CATSVRQGSYNEQFF. The variable domain in full, completed from reference TRBV15 and TRBJ2-1, reads DAMVIQNPRYQVTQFGKPVTLSCSQTLNHNVMYWYQQKSSQAPKLLFHYYDKDFNNEADTPDNFQSRRPNTSFCFLDIRSPGLGDTAMYLCATSVRQGSYNEQFFGPGTRLTVL.